The 29 T cell receptor beta chains below were found in one sample sequenced in a study of T cells in Graves' hyperthyroidism and ophthalmopathy. RNA transcripts were the template for amplifying TCR beta CDR3 regions. When the TCR CDR3 underwent first-round RT-PCR, the HTBI primer set was used. Via MiXCR, TCRdb re-called the multiplex PCR reads, giving one row per CDR3 protein. The sample contains 350,000 to 400,000 distinct CDR3 sequences, 15% to 20% of which appear only once. Sequenced: blood. Source of these receptors: a woman younger than 30 with Graves' hyperthyroidism.

With respect to this clonotype: A read error may account for a junction end that differs from germline. The rearrangement links TRBV6-2 or TRBV6-3 to TRBJ1-1; 10 nucleotides match TRBD1. CDR3 length: 13 residues. Looked up from germline, CDR1 is MNHEY and CDR2 is SVGEGT. The DNA for the CDR3 is TGTGCCAGTTTGGGACAGGGGAACACTGAAGTTTTCTTT. Residues: CASLGQGNTEVFF.

The chain combines TRBV6-1 with TRBJ1-2; D is undetermined. Germline V gene data show CDR1 as MNHNS and CDR2 as SASEGT. CDR3 length: 11 amino acids. V lost 4 bases and J 8 bases, leaving 8 bases between the germline ends. CDR3 coding DNA: TGTGCCAGCAGTGCCCAGACAGGCTACACCTTC. It encodes CASSAQTGYTF.

V and J are TRBV3-1 and TRBJ2-7; possible D gene TRBD2, 5 bases. Germline-derived CDR1 and CDR2 are LGHDT and YNNKEL (reference sequence). The CDR3 covers 13 residues. With 8 bases removed from V and 6 bases from J, the gap between germline ends came to 17 bases. The CDR3 is CASGGDGRIEQYF. As DNA, the CDR3 is TGTGCCAGCGGAGGCGACGGTCGTATCGAGCAGTACTTC.

This clonotype was recorded at least ten times. The genes are TRBV9 and TRBJ1-2, with a weak D call TRBD1 (6 bases). V lost 3 bases and J lost 6, with 24 bases in between. The germline V gene encodes CDR1 SGDLS and CDR2 YYNGEE. This CDR3 region has 17 residues. This CDR3 reads CASSGRPGHLPWDGYTF. The CDR3 DNA reads as TGTGCCAGCAGCGGTAGACCGGGACATCTTCCCTGGGATGGCTACACCTTC.

There are many counts of this clonotype. The gene calls are TRBV20-1 and TRBJ2-4; D gene uncertain. The CDR3 is 14 amino acids. Trimming took 3 bases from V and 4 from J, leaving 13 bases between them. The germline V gene has CDR1 DFQATT and CDR2 SNEGSKA (reference sequence). The DNA for the CDR3 is TGCAGTGCTAGTCCAGCCGCGGAAAAAAACATTCAGTACTTC. Its translation: CSASPAAEKNIQYF.

This clonotype was counted at least ten times. This rearrangement joins TRBV20-1 to TRBJ1-1; D is unresolved. The CDR3 totals 14 residues. Germline assignment: CDR1 DFQATT and CDR2 SNEGSKA (reference sequence). The germline V and J ends were trimmed by 6 bases and 10 bases, with 24 bases remaining between them. The CDR3 spells CSARTSAGLIRAFF. In nucleotides, the CDR3 is TGCAGTGCCAGAACAAGTGCTGGACTAATTCGAGCTTTCTTT.

The chain couples TRBV6-1 to TRBJ2-5; TRBD2 matches at 11 bases. The CDR3 extends over 14 amino acids. Trimming cost V 6 bases and J 4 bases; bases outside gene matches: 4. The germline V gene has CDR1 MNHNS and CDR2 SASEGT. CDR3 sequence (DNA): TGTGCCAGCAGACTAGCGGGAGTAGGAGAGACCCAGTACTTC. It codes for CASRLAGVGETQYF.

CDR3 sequence reads: CASSFSAGGNSPLHF. In nucleotides, the CDR3 is TGTGCCAGCAGTTTTTCGGCAGGGGGTAATTCACCCCTCCACTTT. The gene calls are TRBV12-3 or TRBV12-4 and TRBJ1-6; TRBD1 agrees at 7 bases. Trimming took 3 bases from V and 6 from J; bases not matched to a gene: 5. This CDR3 comprises 15 residues.

This clonotype was seen ten or more times. The chain is built from TRBV20-1 and TRBJ1-5, with D tentatively TRBD1 (6 bases). The CDR3 is 15 amino acids. CDR1 DFQATT and CDR2 SNEGSKA come from the germline V gene (reference sequence). The V end was cut by 0 bases, the J end by 5 bases, with 14 bases between. The CDR3 region is CSARDPGVGDQPQHF. CDR3 nucleotides: TGCAGTGCTAGAGATCCAGGGGTGGGAGATCAGCCCCAGCATTTT.

This clonotype was found many times. CDR3 region: CASSSGTLLREQYF. In DNA, the CDR3 is TGTGCCAGCAGCTCAGGGACCCTGCTTCGAGAGCAGTACTTC. The chain links TRBV13 to TRBJ2-7; possibly TRBD1 or TRBD2 for D (5 bases each). V gave up 4 bases and J gave up 7 bases, with 17 bases separating them. This CDR3 is built from 14 residues. Germline CDR1 and CDR2: PRHDT and FYEKMQ (reference sequence).

The rearrangement joins TRBV18 to TRBJ1-5; 10 bases are shared with TRBD1. The ends lost 3 bases at V and 7 bases at J; junction bases unmatched: 6. This CDR3 is 15 amino acids long. The V gene's germline CDR1 is KGHSH and CDR2 LQKENI. The CDR3 sequence: CASSPGQGIDQPQHF. CDR3 in DNA: TGTGCCAGCTCACCGGGACAGGGGATTGACCAGCCCCAGCATTTT.

This clonotype was detected many times. One junction end does not reproduce the germline sequence, and a read error may be involved. The chain couples TRBV24-1 to TRBJ1-1; D is ambiguous. Per germline, CDR1 KGHDR and CDR2 SFDVKD. The CDR3 totals 12 residues. The CDR3 sequence is CAASGPNFEAFF. In nucleotides, the CDR3 is TGTGCCGCCAGTGGACCAAACTTTGAAGCTTTCTTT.

The table lists this clonotype with many counts. The chain carries TRBV6-1 and TRBJ1-5; 10 bases line up with TRBD1. Germline lookup yields CDR1 MNHNS and CDR2 SASEGT. The CDR3 runs 16 residues. J gave up 3 bases and V 6 bases, and 8 bases lay outside the gene matches. Here the CDR3 DNA reads TGTGCCAGCAGACGTTCCGGGACAGGGGACAATCAGCCCCAGCATTTT. Amino acid sequence: CASRRSGTGDNQPQHF.

This clonotype came up a few times. The chain carries TRBV4-1 and TRBJ2-7; D gene unclear. The CDR3 loop spans 13 amino acids. Trimming cost V 4 bases and J 3 bases, with 10 bases left between them. The germline V gene encodes CDR1 MGHRA and CDR2 YSYEKL. The CDR3 reads CASSPGTRYEQYF. In nucleotides, the CDR3 is TGCGCCAGCAGCCCCGGAACCCGCTACGAGCAGTACTTC.

CDR3 amino acids: CASSVAVVAGGYSDTQYF. Written as DNA, the CDR3 is TGTGCCAGCAGCGTCGCCGTTGTAGCGGGGGGGTATTCAGATACGCAGTATTTT. The V and J genes are TRBV9 and TRBJ2-3; 11 bases agree with TRBD2. Germline loops: CDR1 SGDLS, CDR2 YYNGEE. V trimming: 2 bases; J trimming: 4 bases; junction bases outside the gene matches: 12. The CDR3 is 18 amino acids. Together with reference TRBV9 and TRBJ2-3, the CDR3 gives the full variable domain: DSGVTQTPKHLITATGQRVTLRCSPRSGDLSVYWYQQSLDQGLQFLIQYYNGEERAKGNILERFSAQQFPDLHSELNLSSLELGDSALYFCASSVAVVAGGYSDTQYFGPGTRLTVL.

There are many counts of this clonotype. The gene calls are TRBV30 and TRBJ1-3; D is uncertain. Trimming shortened V by 4 bases and J by 8 bases, and 9 bases separated the two germline ends. Germline V CDR1 and CDR2: GTSNPN, SVGIG (reference sequence). This CDR3 region has 11 residues. CDR3 in DNA: TGTGCCTGGATTAAGTTGGACACCATATATTTT. Amino acid sequence: CAWIKLDTIYF.

This clonotype was recorded at least ten times. The rearrangement joins TRBV12-3 or TRBV12-4 to TRBJ2-5; possible D gene TRBD2, 5 bases. This CDR3 is built from 13 residues. Trimming removed 6 bases from V and 8 bases from J, with 16 bases in between. In DNA form, the CDR3 reads TGTGCCAGCAGCTCTAGACTTACGGGAACCCAGTACTTC. This sequence encodes CASSSRLTGTQYF.

This clonotype has a handful of counts. The chain employs TRBV11-2 and TRBJ2-3; TRBD2 matches 8 bases. With V trimmed by 4 bases and J by 3 bases, 9 bases remained unmatched. The CDR3 spans 16 residues. Germline lookup yields CDR1 SGHAT and CDR2 FQNNGV. CDR3 region: CASSSETSEGTDTQYF. In DNA form, the CDR3 reads TGTGCCAGCAGCTCGGAGACTAGCGAGGGGACAGATACGCAGTATTTT.

This clonotype was found a few times. The CDR3 region is CASRPDPQMSGGYTF. The CDR3 region has the DNA TGTGCCAGCAGGCCCGACCCTCAAATGAGTGGTGGCTACACCTTC. This chain links TRBV2 with TRBJ1-2; D is uncertain. V was shortened by 6 bases and J by 7 bases, with 21 bases between the two germline ends. The CDR3 totals 15 residues. CDR1 SNHLY and CDR2 FYNNEI come from the germline V gene.

This clonotype came up many times. This rearrangement joins TRBV5-1 to TRBJ2-7; D gene ambiguous. The CDR3 contains 13 residues. The V and J ends lost 5 bases and 0 bases respectively, with 9 bases between them. CDR1 is SGHRS and CDR2 is YFSETQ in the germline V gene. DNA of the CDR3: TGCGCCAGCAGAAAGGCCAGCTCCTACGAGCAGTACTTC. This sequence encodes CASRKASSYEQYF.

This clonotype was seen only a few times. CDR3 residues: CASSPPTGRETLHF. CDR3 bases: TGTGCCAGCTCACCACCGACAGGGAGGGAAACCCTCCACTTT. The gene calls are TRBV18 and TRBJ1-6, with 7 bases lining up with TRBD1. Germline V CDR1 and CDR2: KGHSH, LQKENI. CDR3 length: 14 amino acids. The V gene end was trimmed by 0 bases and the J gene end by 14 bases; junction bases not matched to a gene: 7. Full variable domain (rest looked up from reference TRBV18 and TRBJ1-6): NAGVMQNPRHLVRRRGQEARLRCSPMKGHSHVYWYRQLPEEGLKFMVYLQKENIIDESGMPKERFSAEFPKEGPSILRIQQVVRGDSAAYFCASSPPTGRETLHFGNGTRLTVT.

In its sample, this clonotype was seen many times. The CDR3 region has the DNA TGTGCCATCAGCCAGACACGATCGGGGGGAGGCGATCAGCCCCAGCATTTT. Encoded protein: CAISQTRSGGGDQPQHF. The chain employs TRBV10-3 and TRBJ1-5, with TRBD1 as a possible D gene (5 bases). Between the trimmed V and J ends, which lost 6 bases and 5 bases, there was a span of 23 bases. In germline, CDR1 is ENHRY, CDR2 SYGVKD. The CDR3 sequence is 17 residues long.

Written as DNA, the CDR3 is TGTGCCAGCAGCAGCTACAACACTGAAGCTTTCTTT. Residues: CASSSYNTEAFF. The rearrangement joins TRBV27 to TRBJ1-1; no reliable D call. Between the trimmed V and J ends, which lost 6 bases and 2 bases, there was a span of 7 bases. This CDR3 is 12 amino acids long. Germline assignment: CDR1 MNHEY and CDR2 SMNVEV (reference sequence).

This clonotype was observed many times. The chain has TRBV7-8 and TRBJ1-2; 7 bases line up with TRBD1. V lost 6 bases, J lost 3 bases, and 7 bases stayed unmatched. Germline CDR1 is SGHVS and CDR2 is FQNEAQ. The CDR3 totals 14 residues. The CDR3 bases are TGTGCCAGCAGTAGAGGACAGGCGGACTATGGCTACACCTTC. Translation gives CASSRGQADYGYTF.

The gene calls are TRBV15 and TRBJ2-7; unclear D gene. The length of the CDR3 is 12 residues. Germline V gene sequence: CDR1 LNHNV, CDR2 YYDKDF (reference sequence). V lost 0 bases and J lost 9, with 9 bases in between. In DNA, the CDR3 is TGTGCCACCAGCAGAGAAGCAGCCGGGCAGTACTTC. It encodes CATSREAAGQYF.

The V gene is TRBV6-1, the J gene TRBJ2-7; TRBD1 might be the D (6 bases). The germline V gene encodes CDR1 MNHNS and CDR2 SASEGT. CDR3 length: 15 amino acids. Trimming took off 0 bases at V and 5 bases at J, with 14 bases between the two ends. CDR3 amino acids: CASSEARNRVDEQYF. The CDR3 DNA follows: TGTGCCAGCAGTGAAGCGCGGAACAGGGTCGACGAGCAGTACTTC.

The chain links TRBV12-3 or TRBV12-4 to TRBJ2-7, with 13 bases matching TRBD2. The V segment lost 5 bases and the J segment 2 bases; nucleotides outside the gene matches: 6. The CDR3 spans 16 residues. The CDR3 is CASSKPGLAGTYEQYF. The DNA of the CDR3 is TGTGCCAGCAGTAAACCGGGACTAGCGGGGACCTACGAGCAGTACTTC.

This clonotype has just a few counts. The chain employs TRBV4-2 and TRBJ1-1, with D maybe TRBD1 (6 bases). V lost 4 bases, J lost 3 bases, and 21 bases lay in between. CDR3 length equals 17 residues. CDR1 and CDR2 (germline): LGHNA, YNFKEQ. This chain's CDR3 is CASSRRGGGGIDTEAFF. The CDR3 nucleotides are TGTGCCAGCAGCCGCCGGGGAGGGGGAGGGATTGACACTGAAGCTTTCTTT.

The chain has TRBV19 and TRBJ2-5; D ambiguous. Deletions cut 5 bases from V and 2 bases from J, with 12 bases between. CDR3 length: 14 amino acids. Germline CDR1 reads LNHDA; CDR2 reads SQIVND (reference sequence). Here the CDR3 reads CASSLNSNQETQYF. The CDR3 nucleotides read TGTGCCAGTAGTCTCAACAGTAATCAAGAGACCCAGTACTTC.